Presented here are 18 T cell receptor beta chains from one specimen sequenced in a study of OX40 agonist ivuxolimab in advanced cancers. The table came from immunoSEQ multiplex PCR; TCRdb's copy has only in-frame clones and leaves some out. The sample holds about 100,000 clones, less than 90% seen once. Material: CD4+ or CD8+ T cells sorted from blood, obtained in a trial of the OX40 agonist ivuxolimab. Receptor source: an adult with an advanced solid tumor such as melanoma, head and neck, liver or kidney cancer.

The rearrangement uses TRBV5-1 and TRBJ1-6; 7 bases are a match to TRBD1. CDR1 SGHRS and CDR2 YFSETQ come from the germline V gene. This CDR3 comprises 16 residues. V gave up 2 bases and J gave up 9 bases; unmatched junction bases: 11. The CDR3 sequence: CASSFRDRAPGSPLHF. The CDR3 DNA reads as TGCGCCAGCAGCTTCCGGGACAGAGCCCCAGGTTCACCCCTCCACTTT.

The chain recombines TRBV9 with TRBJ2-5; 14 nucleotides line up with TRBD2. The V segment lost 7 bases and the J segment 2 bases; nucleotides outside the gene matches: 4. The V gene's germline CDR1 is SGDLS and CDR2 YYNGEE. CDR3 size: 15 residues. CDR3: CASGGLAGGQETQYF. The CDR3 coding sequence is TGTGCCAGCGGTGGACTAGCGGGGGGTCAAGAGACCCAGTACTTC.

Only one count was recorded for this clone. V gene TRBV5-5 combines with J gene TRBJ1-1; 10 nucleotides match TRBD1. J was trimmed by 5 bases and V by 4 bases; bases with no gene match: 5. The CDR3 consists of 14 residues. The germline V gene has CDR1 SGHKS and CDR2 YYEKEE (reference sequence). The CDR3 loop is CASSVWDRGTEAFF. CDR3 sequence (DNA): TGTGCCAGCAGCGTATGGGACAGGGGAACTGAAGCTTTCTTT.

The CDR3 sequence is CASSLGTVGDTQYF. CDR3 DNA sequence: TGCGCCAGCAGCTTGGGGACTGTTGGGGATACGCAGTATTTT. The chain employs TRBV5-1 and TRBJ2-3, with a weak D call TRBD2 (5 bases). CDR1 and CDR2 (germline): SGHRS, YFSETQ. This CDR3 region has 14 residues. V was shortened by 0 bases and J by 6 bases, with 11 bases between the two germline ends.

Of note for this clone: One end of the junction varies from germline; a read error may be responsible. The chain joins TRBV7-7 to TRBJ2-2; the D is unclear. Germline V CDR1 and CDR2: SSHAT, FNYEAQ (reference sequence). The CDR3 totals 15 residues. CDR3 in amino acids: CASSLGSPNTGELFF. CDR3 coding DNA: TGTGCTAGCAGCTTAGGCTCACCGAACACCGGGGAGCTGTTTTTT.

J is TRBJ2-7 and V is TRBV5-5, with D unresolved. The V and J ends lost 4 bases and 5 bases respectively, with 16 bases between them. CDR1 is SGHKS, CDR2 YYEKEE, per germline (reference sequence). The CDR3 totals 14 residues. The chain's CDR3 is CASSLPDRWDEQYF. The CDR3 DNA follows: TGTGCCAGCAGCCTTCCGGATAGGTGGGACGAGCAGTACTTC.

The V and J genes are TRBV6-1 and TRBJ2-4; 8 nucleotides align to TRBD2. This CDR3 spans 13 amino acids. Per the germline V gene, CDR1 is MNHNS and CDR2 is SASEGT. Germline trimming cut 6 bases from V and 6 bases from J; bases unmatched to any gene: 4. The CDR3: CASSLAGGNIQYF. CDR3 DNA: TGTGCCAGCAGCCTAGCGGGCGGAAACATTCAGTACTTC.

The V call is TRBV4-1, the J call TRBJ2-7; unclear D gene. Germline V gives CDR1 MGHRA, CDR2 YSYEKL. Trimming took 0 bases from V and 0 from J, leaving 18 bases between them. The length of the CDR3 is 18 residues. CDR3 sequence: CASSQDSPRLTSSYEQYF. DNA for the CDR3: TGCGCCAGCAGCCAAGATTCCCCACGATTAACAAGCTCCTACGAGCAGTACTTC.

The chain recombines TRBV10-3 with TRBJ1-2; the match to TRBD1 covers 7 bases. CDR1 is ENHRY and CDR2 is SYGVKD in the germline V gene. V lost 7 bases to trimming and J lost 8 bases; unmatched junction nucleotides: 4. This CDR3 contains 11 residues. The CDR3 loop reads CAIMGQKGYTF. CDR3 DNA sequence: TGTGCCATCATGGGACAGAAAGGCTACACCTTC.

This chain uses TRBV19 with TRBJ1-2; no definite D call. This CDR3 comprises 19 residues. Germline values: CDR1 LNHDA, CDR2 SQIVND (reference sequence). The V and J ends lost 5 bases and 6 bases respectively, with 31 bases between them. In DNA form, the CDR3 reads TGTGCCAGTAGTCCCTGGTCCGGAAAGACGGCCCTTGGGGTGAATGGCTACACCTTC. Protein product: CASSPWSGKTALGVNGYTF. The variable domain in full, completed from reference TRBV19 and TRBJ1-2, reads DGGITQSPKYLFRKEGQNVTLSCEQNLNHDAMYWYRQDPGQGLRLIYYSQIVNDFQKGDIAEGYSVSREKKESFPLTVTSAQKNPTAFYLCASSPWSGKTALGVNGYTFGSGTRLTVV.

CDR3 in amino acids: CASSLAFRQGIYGYTF. The CDR3 DNA is TGTGCCAGCAGCTTGGCCTTCAGACAGGGTATCTATGGCTACACCTTC. The gene calls are TRBV5-4 and TRBJ1-2; 7 positions agree with TRBD1. Germline V gene sequence: CDR1 SGHNT, CDR2 YYREEE (reference sequence). The CDR3 extends over 16 amino acids. V lost 0 bases and J lost 4; bases outside the gene matches: 9.

J is TRBJ1-1 and V is TRBV5-1; 11 bases match TRBD1. V shed 0 bases and J 1 base; nucleotides not matched to a gene: 2. CDR1 is SGHRS and CDR2 is YFSETQ in the germline V gene. CDR3 length: 16 amino acids. CDR3 nucleotide sequence: TGCGCCAGCAGCTTGGGGACAGGGGGCCGGAACACTGAAGCTTTCTTT. It yields the protein CASSLGTGGRNTEAFF. Supplemented by reference TRBV5-1 and TRBJ1-1, the full variable domain reads KAGVTQTPRYLIKTRGQQVTLSCSPISGHRSVSWYQQTPGQGLQFLFEYFSETQRNKGNFPGRFSGRQFSNSRSEMNVSTLELGDSALYLCASSLGTGGRNTEAFFGQGTRLTVV.

The genes are TRBV27 and TRBJ2-7; 11 bases line up with TRBD2. The germline V gene has CDR1 MNHEY and CDR2 SMNVEV (reference sequence). Unmatched junction bases numbered 2, after V lost 4 bases and J lost 3 bases. The length of the CDR3 is 14 residues. CDR3 nucleotide sequence: TGTGCCAGCAGTTCCGGGACTAGCGGCTACGAGCAGTACTTC. The encoded protein is CASSSGTSGYEQYF.

The chain carries TRBV18 and TRBJ1-2; D is perhaps TRBD1 (6 bases). Trimming shortened V by 2 bases and J by 8 bases, and 15 bases separated the two germline ends. Germline V gene lookup returns CDR1 KGHSH and CDR2 LQKENI. The CDR3 consists of 14 residues. CDR3 in DNA: TGTGCCAGCTCACCAGATCAGGGGCCGGGCGGCTACACCTTC. Protein product: CASSPDQGPGGYTF.

The table lists this clone with a count of one. The chain links TRBV27 to TRBJ2-2; 7 positions agree with TRBD1. There are 16 residues in the CDR3. V lost 2 bases to trimming and J lost 4 bases; unmatched junction nucleotides: 7. Germline V gene data show CDR1 as MNHEY and CDR2 as SMNVEV (reference sequence). The CDR3 spells CASSLQGVRVTGELFF. CDR3 nucleotides: TGTGCCAGCAGTTTACAGGGGGTCCGAGTCACCGGGGAGCTGTTTTTT.

Here the CDR3 reads CASSINSGAYNEQFF. DNA for the CDR3: TGTGCCAGCAGCATCAATAGCGGGGCTTACAATGAGCAGTTCTTC. The V and J genes are TRBV7-9 and TRBJ2-1, with 8 bases aligning to TRBD2. The ends lost 5 bases at V and 4 bases at J; junction bases unmatched: 7. The CDR3 is 15 amino acids. Germline V CDR1 and CDR2: SEHNR, FQNEAQ (reference sequence).

This chain joins TRBV2 and TRBJ2-3; 10 positions agree with TRBD2. Per germline, CDR1 SNHLY and CDR2 FYNNEI. This CDR3 has 16 residues. Trimming took 10 bases from V and 7 from J; bases not matched to a gene: 17. The chain's CDR3 is CATKGRQREGLYTQYF. DNA of the CDR3: TGTGCCACCAAGGGGAGGCAGCGGGAGGGCCTTTATACGCAGTATTTT.

The chain joins TRBV5-6 to TRBJ1-1, with a weak D call TRBD1 (5 bases). Germline V lookup: CDR1 SGHDT, CDR2 YYEEEE. Deletions cut 5 bases from V and 1 base from J, with 12 bases between. CDR3 length equals 14 residues. CDR3 bases: TGTGCCAGCAGGGAACAGGAAACGAACACTGAAGCTTTCTTT. This gives the protein CASREQETNTEAFF.